This record covers a single T cell receptor beta chain. Its antigen is not yet known. The record has no base qualities; no much larger clone is one base away. This record belongs to a study of CD8 T cells in Susac syndrome (dated 2019 in TCRdb). General notes on the study: Whether CD8+ T cell activation and differentiation in Susac syndrome was antigen driven was tested using repertoire sequencing.

RNA was extracted with the RNeasy kit and about 0.5 to 1 ug was reverse transcribed using random hexamers. The immunoSEQ multiplex PCR assay, covering 54 Vbeta and 13 Jbeta segments, was used to amplify TCR beta CDR3 regions. Bias from PCR amplification was corrected by using a synthetic template baseline for primer optimization and for computational correction. Per the authors' processing: Reads were annotated to V, D and J genes according to IMGT and were analyzed with immunoSEQ Analyzer, with only productive sequences retained. Clonality was calculated as one minus the Shannon entropy normalized by log2 of the number of productive unique sequences. For each patient and control, public and private clones were evaluated among the 100 most prevalent clones. Susac-specific clones were defined as absent from healthy and MS cohorts, 850 to 1,300 published viral clones and other ImmuneACCESS disease sequences. Starting from the raw public reads, TCRdb applied fastp trimming at Q25, assembled clones with MiXCR and retained in-frame beta chains. Records with the same CDR3 protein are collapsed into one entry carrying the most frequent genes and DNA. The V and J calls were determined by TCRdb, not by the authors. The sample contains 100,000 to 150,000 distinct CDR3 sequences, about 95% of them found a single time. The biggest ten clones account for over 0.07% of the sample.

Peripheral blood CD8+ and CD4+ T cells from healthy donors, Susac syndrome patients and multiple sclerosis patients were profiled by high-throughput TCR beta sequencing. Healthy donors were included as age- and sex-matched controls. CD8+ TEMRA cells were enriched by FACS, while bulk CD8+ and CD4+ T cells were purified by magnetic negative isolation. Blood was drawn into EDTA tubes, processed within 24 hours, and PBMCs were isolated by density gradient centrifugation. PBMCs intended for TCR sequencing were cryopreserved in liquid nitrogen and were subsequently thawed in a 37 degrees C water bath. The sorted or isolated CD4+, CD8+ and CD8+ TEMRA cells reached a purity of at least 90%. The CDR3 numbers 18 residues from cysteine through phenylalanine. Solely the CDR3 DNA is kept, with 54 bases framed from the first base. As encoded in the germline V gene, CDR1 is MGHRA while CDR2 is YSYEKL. Relative to germline, V is 0 bases shorter and J is 1 base shorter, with 18 bases between their ends.

Study-wide findings and limitations: The study acknowledged that relatively few individuals were included in the TCR sequencing and HLA analysis.

This sequence originates from a human donor in good health. This chain joins TRBV4-1 to TRBJ1-2, and possibly TRBD1, on 5 matching bases. The sample consisted of CD4+ T cells from PBMCs. Read as DNA, the sequence is TGCGCCAGCAGCCAAGACGGTTTCAGGAGGGGCCTTAACTATGGCTACACCTTC. This translates into CASSQDGFRRGLNYGYTF.